This T cell receptor beta chain was identified in a study of T cell repertoires in cytomegalovirus infection. As for the study in general: Epitope selection comprised recently identified HLA-C-restricted CMV epitopes and well-studied HLA-B-restricted CMV epitopes. Public signatures in TCR beta pointed to CMV infection and matching HLA type. Study observations and caveats: Summed frequency of shared TCR beta families picked out CMV carriers who also had the relevant HLA. HLA-C-restricted CMV clonotypes gave the most frequent clonotype in two of eight donors.

To note about this clonotype: Antigen specificity is unknown.

V was pared by 6 bases and J by 1 base, with 3 bases of the junction left unmatched. The CDR3 covers 15 residues. Germline lookup yields CDR1 SGHAT and CDR2 FQNNGV. MiXCR was run by TCRdb on the reads, yielding one entry per CDR3 protein. The sample yields about 740,000 distinct CDR3 sequences, roughly 33% seen once. Sequencing used cultured PBMCs, obtained from culture after CMV antigen stimulation. This clonotype was obtained from a human donor in good health (CMV status not recorded). Some clones in this sample may be carry-over from other donors' samples. This sequence joins TRBV11-2 and TRBJ2-1; the match to TRBD2 covers 10 bases. DNA of the CDR3: TGTGCCAGCAGAATAGCGGGAGGATCCTACAATGAGCAGTTCTTC. This encodes CASRIAGGSYNEQFF. The full variable domain, rest sourced from reference TRBV11-2 and TRBJ2-1, is EAGVAQSPRYKIIEKRQSVAFWCNPISGHATLYWYQQILGQGPKLLIQFQNNGVVDDSQLPKDRFSAERLKGVDSTLKIQPAKLEDSAVYLCASRIAGGSYNEQFFGPGTRLTVL.